This T cell receptor beta chain was retrieved from a study of blood T cell repertoires in COVID-19. Enrollees, roughly 18 to 90 years old, lived in fewer than 25 US areas. Among Cohort 3 donors, those recovered had two negative PCRs, clearance, or symptom resolution. Trimming cost V 4 bases and J 2 bases; bases outside gene matches: 12. Per germline, CDR1 SGHTA and CDR2 FQGNSA. The CDR3 spans 18 residues. Libraries were prepared by immunoSEQ multiplex PCR; TCRdb keeps only in-frame clonotypes and omits some of them. The repertoire has some 310,000 clones, nearly 90% of them found once; the top ten carry roughly a tenth.

Sequencing input: PBMCs or T cells enriched from blood (not recorded which). This TCR was sampled from a woman younger than 45 who had recovered from COVID-19. V and J are TRBV7-2 and TRBJ2-7; 12 bases map to TRBD2. CDR3 in DNA: TGTGCCAGCAGCTCCCCGACCACTAGCGGGAGGAATACCTACGAGCAGTACTTC. Translation gives CASSSPTTSGRNTYEQYF.